This T cell receptor (beta chain) was captured in a study of CD8 T cells in ankylosing spondylitis (dated by TCRdb to about 2017). Turning to the overall study: To find TCR variants linked to disease, the study profiled T cell receptor beta repertoires in ankylosing spondylitis patients and healthy donors. The full study cohort was made up of over 20 ankylosing spondylitis patients and 108 healthy donors. Peripheral blood was sampled, and synovial fluid was additionally collected from ankylosing spondylitis patients.

Overall study results and their limits: Some of the motif variants had been reported before in the synovial fluid and blood of reactive arthritis patients, a finding that suggests common disease-initiation mechanisms. A CD8+ phenotype was shown by the disease-linked clones, which were found at relatively low frequencies in peripheral blood. Blood from ankylosing spondylitis patients appeared to be characterized by a TCR beta motif made up of 8 or 9 highly homologous amino acid variants. Significant enrichment of the disease-linked clones was reported in matched synovial fluid samples from ankylosing spondylitis patients.

From the germline V gene, CDR1 is LGHNA and CDR2 is YNFKEQ. Trimming costs V 1 base and J 5 bases, and their ends lie 18 bases apart. The CDR3, cysteine through phenylalanine, is 16 amino acids long. Only the CDR3 part of the read is kept: 48 bases, read in frame from the first base. Sequencing relied on an Illumina HiSeq 2500. Quantitative 5'-RACE with molecular barcodes was the method used to prepare the TCR beta libraries. Per the source publication's procedure: A new computational method based on a probabilistic model of VDJ rearrangement was used to identify disease-linked TCR variants. Clones were called with MiXCR by TCRdb after fastp trimmed the public reads at Q25, and only in-frame beta chains were retained. Every CDR3 protein is listed once, alongside the most common genes and DNA of its rows. Here the V and J calls rest on TCRdb's processing, not on the authors' analysis. The sample profile shows about 300,000 distinct CDR3 sequences; less than 25% of them were found once. The top ten constitute 3.5% of the sample.

This clonotype came up a few times. The antigen it recognizes is unknown. No quality values exist for individual bases; no much larger clone is one base distant. The chain links TRBV4-2 with TRBJ2-7; perhaps TRBD1 is the D gene, with 5 bases matching. This TCR was recovered from a female donor with ankylosing spondylitis or in good health (not recorded which). The sample taken for sequencing was blood, either unsorted or a sorted T cell fraction (not recorded which). At the DNA level, the sequence is TGTGCCAGCAGCCAAGCTCCAGGGCCACCTCCTCACGAGCAGTACTTC. It encodes CASSQAPGPPPHEQYF.